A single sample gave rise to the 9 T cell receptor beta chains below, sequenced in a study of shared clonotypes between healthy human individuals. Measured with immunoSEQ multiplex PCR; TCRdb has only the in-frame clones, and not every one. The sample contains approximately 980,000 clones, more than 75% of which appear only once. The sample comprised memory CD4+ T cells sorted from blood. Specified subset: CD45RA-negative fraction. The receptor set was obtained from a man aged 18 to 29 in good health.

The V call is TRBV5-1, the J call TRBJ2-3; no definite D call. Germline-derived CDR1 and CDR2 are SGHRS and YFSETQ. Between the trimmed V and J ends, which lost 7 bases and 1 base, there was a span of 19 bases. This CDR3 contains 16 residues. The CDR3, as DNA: TGCGCCAGCGTACTGACTTATGGAAAAGGCACAGATACGCAGTATTTT. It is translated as CASVLTYGKGTDTQYF.

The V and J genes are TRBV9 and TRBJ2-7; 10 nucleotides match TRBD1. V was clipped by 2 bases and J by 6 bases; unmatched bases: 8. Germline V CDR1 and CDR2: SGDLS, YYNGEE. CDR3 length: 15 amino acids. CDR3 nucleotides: TGTGCCAGCAGCGTGACAGGGGGCGGTACTGGCGAGCAGTACTTC. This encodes CASSVTGGGTGEQYF. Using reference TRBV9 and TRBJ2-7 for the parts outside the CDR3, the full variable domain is DSGVTQTPKHLITATGQRVTLRCSPRSGDLSVYWYQQSLDQGLQFLIQYYNGEERAKGNILERFSAQQFPDLHSELNLSSLELGDSALYFCASSVTGGGTGEQYFGPGTRLTVT.

The CDR3 DNA follows: TGTGCCAGCAGACGGCAGGGGGCCTTCGGAACTAATGAAAAACTGTTTTTT. It is translated as CASRRQGAFGTNEKLFF. This sequence joins TRBV28 and TRBJ1-4, with 8 positions matching TRBD1. After removal of 6 bases from V and 1 base from J, the junction contained 10 bases not matched to a gene. The V gene's germline CDR1 is MDHEN and CDR2 SYDVKM. The CDR3 runs to 17 residues.

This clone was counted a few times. The CDR3: CASYGQGNSPLHF. The CDR3 region has the DNA TGTGCCAGCTATGGACAGGGGAATTCACCCCTCCACTTT. The genes are TRBV2 and TRBJ1-6; TRBD1 aligns across 9 bases. Looked up from germline, CDR1 is SNHLY and CDR2 is FYNNEI. The CDR3 is 13 amino acids. With V trimmed by 8 bases and J by 7 bases, 3 bases remained unmatched.

CDR3: CASSFYSLAGALEQYF. Here the CDR3 DNA reads TGTGCCAGCAGCTTTTACTCCTTAGCGGGAGCTCTCGAGCAGTACTTC. The genes are TRBV7-9 and TRBJ2-7; 9 nucleotides align to TRBD2. From germline, CDR1 is SEHNR and CDR2 FQNEAQ (reference sequence). The CDR3 has 16 residues. V gave up 3 bases and J gave up 6 bases; unmatched junction bases: 12. Filled out from reference TRBV7-9 and TRBJ2-7, the complete variable domain reads DTGVSQNPRHKITKRGQNVTFRCDPISEHNRLYWYRQTLGQGPEFLTYFQNEAQLEKSRLLSDRFSAERPKGSFSTLEIQRTEQGDSAMYLCASSFYSLAGALEQYFGPGTRLTVT.

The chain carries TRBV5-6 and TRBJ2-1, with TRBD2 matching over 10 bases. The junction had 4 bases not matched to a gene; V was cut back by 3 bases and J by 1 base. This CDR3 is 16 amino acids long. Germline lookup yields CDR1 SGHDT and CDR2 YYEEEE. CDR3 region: CASSSATSGSYNEQFF. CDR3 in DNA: TGTGCCAGCAGCTCCGCGACTAGCGGGTCCTACAATGAGCAGTTCTTC.

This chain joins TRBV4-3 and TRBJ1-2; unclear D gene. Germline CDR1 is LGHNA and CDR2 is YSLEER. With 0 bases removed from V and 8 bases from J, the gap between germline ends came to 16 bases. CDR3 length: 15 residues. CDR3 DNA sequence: TGCGCCAGCAGCCAAGATAGTGGAAGGGCGGGAGGCTACACCTTC. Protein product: CASSQDSGRAGGYTF.

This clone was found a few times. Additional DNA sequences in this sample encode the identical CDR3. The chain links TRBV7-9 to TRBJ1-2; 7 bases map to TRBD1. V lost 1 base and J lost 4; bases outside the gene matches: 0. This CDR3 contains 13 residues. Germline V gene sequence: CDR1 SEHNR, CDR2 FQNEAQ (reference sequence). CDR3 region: CASSLGQGYGYTF. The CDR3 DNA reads TGTGCCAGCAGCTTAGGACAGGGCTATGGCTACACCTTC.

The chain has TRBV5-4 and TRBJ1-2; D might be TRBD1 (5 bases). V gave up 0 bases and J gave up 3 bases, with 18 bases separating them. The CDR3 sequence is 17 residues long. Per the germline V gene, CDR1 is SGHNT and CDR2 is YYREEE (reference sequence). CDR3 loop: CASSLGSGQTLYYGYTF. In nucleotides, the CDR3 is TGTGCCAGCAGCTTGGGCTCCGGACAAACCCTTTACTATGGCTACACCTTC. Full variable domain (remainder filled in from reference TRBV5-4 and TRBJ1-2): ETGVTQSPTHLIKTRGQQVTLRCSSQSGHNTVSWYQQALGQGPQFIFQYYREEENGRGNFPPRFSGLQFPNYSSELNVNALELDDSALYLCASSLGSGQTLYYGYTFGSGTRLTVV.